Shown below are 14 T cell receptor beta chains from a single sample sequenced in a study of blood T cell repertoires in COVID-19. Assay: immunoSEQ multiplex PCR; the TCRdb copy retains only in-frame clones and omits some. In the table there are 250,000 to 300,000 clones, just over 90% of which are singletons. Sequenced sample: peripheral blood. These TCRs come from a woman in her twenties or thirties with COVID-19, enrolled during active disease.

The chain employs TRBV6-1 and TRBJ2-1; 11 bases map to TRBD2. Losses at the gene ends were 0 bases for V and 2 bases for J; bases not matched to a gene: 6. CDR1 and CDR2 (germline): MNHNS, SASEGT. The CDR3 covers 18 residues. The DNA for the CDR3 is TGTGCCAGCAGTGAAGCCGTGATAGCGGGAGGGGCCTACAATGAGCAGTTCTTC. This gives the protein CASSEAVIAGGAYNEQFF.

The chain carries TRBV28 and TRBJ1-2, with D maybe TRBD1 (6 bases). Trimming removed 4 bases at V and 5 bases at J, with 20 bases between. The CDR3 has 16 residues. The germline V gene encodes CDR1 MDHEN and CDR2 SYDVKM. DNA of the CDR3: TGTGCCAGCAGTTCAACAAGGGGGATTGGGGGTTATGGCTACACCTTC. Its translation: CASSSTRGIGGYGYTF.

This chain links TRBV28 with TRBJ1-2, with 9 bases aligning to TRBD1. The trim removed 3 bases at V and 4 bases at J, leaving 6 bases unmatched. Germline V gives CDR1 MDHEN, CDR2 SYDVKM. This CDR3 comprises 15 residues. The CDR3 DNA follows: TGTGCCAGCAGTTTTCATGGGACAGGGATCTATGGCTACACCTTC. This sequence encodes CASSFHGTGIYGYTF.

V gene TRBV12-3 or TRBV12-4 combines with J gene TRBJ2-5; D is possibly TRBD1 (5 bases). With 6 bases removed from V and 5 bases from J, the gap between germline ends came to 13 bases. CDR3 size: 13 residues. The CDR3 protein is CASSGQGIETQYF. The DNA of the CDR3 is TGTGCCAGCAGCGGCCAGGGAATCGAGACCCAGTACTTC.

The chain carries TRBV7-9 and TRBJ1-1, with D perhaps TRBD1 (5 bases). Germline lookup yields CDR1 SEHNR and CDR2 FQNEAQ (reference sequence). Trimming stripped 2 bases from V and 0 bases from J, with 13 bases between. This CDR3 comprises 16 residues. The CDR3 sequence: CASSLMAGFMNTEAFF. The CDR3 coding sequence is TGTGCCAGCAGCTTAATGGCAGGGTTCATGAACACTGAAGCTTTCTTT. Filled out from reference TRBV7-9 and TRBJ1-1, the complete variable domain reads DTGVSQNPRHKITKRGQNVTFRCDPISEHNRLYWYRQTLGQGPEFLTYFQNEAQLEKSRLLSDRFSAERPKGSFSTLEIQRTEQGDSAMYLCASSLMAGFMNTEAFFGQGTRLTVV.

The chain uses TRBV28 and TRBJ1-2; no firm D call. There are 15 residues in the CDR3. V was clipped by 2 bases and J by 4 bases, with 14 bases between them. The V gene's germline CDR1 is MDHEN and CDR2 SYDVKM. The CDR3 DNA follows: TGTGCCAGCAGTTTAGGAGGGCGTGGGAGCTATGGCTACACCTTC. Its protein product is CASSLGGRGSYGYTF.

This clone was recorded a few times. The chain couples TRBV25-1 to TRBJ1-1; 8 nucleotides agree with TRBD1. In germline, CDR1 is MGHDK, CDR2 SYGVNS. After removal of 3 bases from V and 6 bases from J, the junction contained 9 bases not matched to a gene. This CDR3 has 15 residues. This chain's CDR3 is CASSDGTRGHAEAFF. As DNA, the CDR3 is TGTGCCAGCAGTGATGGGACCAGGGGGCACGCTGAAGCTTTCTTT. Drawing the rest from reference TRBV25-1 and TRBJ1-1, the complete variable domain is EADIYQTPRYLVIGTGKKITLECSQTMGHDKMYWYQQDPGMELHLIHYSYGVNSTEKGDLSSESTVSRIRTEHFPLTLESARPSHTSQYLCASSDGTRGHAEAFFGQGTRLTVV.

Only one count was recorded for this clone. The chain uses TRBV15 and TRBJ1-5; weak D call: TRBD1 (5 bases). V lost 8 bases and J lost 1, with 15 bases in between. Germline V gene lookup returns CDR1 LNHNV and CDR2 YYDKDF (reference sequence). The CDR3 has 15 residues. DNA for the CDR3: TGTGCCACCCTCCCGGGGACTACAAGCAATCAGCCCCAGCATTTT. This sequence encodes CATLPGTTSNQPQHF.

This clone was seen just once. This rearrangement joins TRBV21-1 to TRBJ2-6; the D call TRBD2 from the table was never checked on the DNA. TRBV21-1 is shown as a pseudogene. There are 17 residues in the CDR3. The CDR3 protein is CASSKENGGAGANVLTF. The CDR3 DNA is TGTGCCAGCAGCAAAGAGAATGGAGGAGCTGGGGCCAACGTCCTGACTTTC.

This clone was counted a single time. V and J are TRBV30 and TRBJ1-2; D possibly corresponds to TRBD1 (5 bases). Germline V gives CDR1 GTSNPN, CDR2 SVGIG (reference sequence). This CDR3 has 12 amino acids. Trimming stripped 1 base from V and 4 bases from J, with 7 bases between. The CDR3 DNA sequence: TGTGCCTGGAGTGGGCAGGGCTATGGCTACACCTTC. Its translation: CAWSGQGYGYTF.

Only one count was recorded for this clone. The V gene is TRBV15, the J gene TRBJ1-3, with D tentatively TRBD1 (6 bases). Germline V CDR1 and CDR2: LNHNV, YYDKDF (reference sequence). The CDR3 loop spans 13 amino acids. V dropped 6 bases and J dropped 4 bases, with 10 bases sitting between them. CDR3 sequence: CATSTGNGNTIYF. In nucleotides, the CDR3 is TGTGCCACCAGTACAGGGAACGGAAACACCATATATTTT.

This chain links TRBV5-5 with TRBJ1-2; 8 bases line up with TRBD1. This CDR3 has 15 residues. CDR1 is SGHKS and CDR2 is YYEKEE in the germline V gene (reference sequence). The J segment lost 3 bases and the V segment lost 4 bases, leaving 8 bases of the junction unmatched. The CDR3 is CASSRSWGQDYGYTF. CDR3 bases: TGTGCCAGCAGCCGCTCTTGGGGACAGGACTATGGCTACACCTTC.

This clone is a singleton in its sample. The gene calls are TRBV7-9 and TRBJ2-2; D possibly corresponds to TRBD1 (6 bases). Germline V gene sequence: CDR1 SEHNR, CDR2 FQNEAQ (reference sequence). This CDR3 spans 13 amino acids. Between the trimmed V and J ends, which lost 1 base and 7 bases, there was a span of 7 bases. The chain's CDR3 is CASSLEGVGELFF. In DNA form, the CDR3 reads TGTGCCAGCAGCTTAGAGGGGGTCGGGGAGCTGTTTTTT.

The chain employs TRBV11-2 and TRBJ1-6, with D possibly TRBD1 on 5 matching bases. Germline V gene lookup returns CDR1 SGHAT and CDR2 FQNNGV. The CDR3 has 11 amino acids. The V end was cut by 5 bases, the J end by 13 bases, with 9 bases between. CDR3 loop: CASSLGGPLHF. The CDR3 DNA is TGTGCCAGCAGCCTTGGGGGGCCCCTCCACTTT.